A single sample gave rise to the 13 T cell receptor beta chains below, sequenced in a study of blood T cell repertoires in COVID-19. The repertoire was sequenced with immunoSEQ multiplex PCR; TCRdb's copy has only in-frame clones and lacks some. This sample has around 60,000 clones, with approximately 91% found just once. The sequencing sample was made of peripheral blood. The origin of the receptors is a man aged 50 to 60 with active COVID-19.

The chain recombines TRBV11-3 with TRBJ2-5; perhaps TRBD1 as D (6 bases). The CDR3 extends over 16 amino acids. Per germline, CDR1 SGHNT and CDR2 YENEEA. With 2 bases removed from V and 5 bases from J, the gap between germline ends came to 18 bases. CDR3 sequence: CASSLFKLGGGETQYF. The CDR3 DNA follows: TGTGCCAGCAGCTTATTCAAATTAGGGGGTGGTGAGACCCAGTACTTC.

This rearrangement joins TRBV6-6 to TRBJ1-2; no firm D call. V shed 2 bases and J shed 8 bases, with 21 bases lying between them. The germline CDR1 and CDR2 sequences are MNHNY and SVGAGI (reference sequence). The CDR3 covers 16 residues. The CDR3 DNA reads TGTGCCAGCAGTTACAGCCGAAAGAACGGAAACGGGGGCTACACCTTC. Its translation is CASSYSRKNGNGGYTF.

About this clone: This CDR3 is also generated by other DNA sequences in the sample. The chain uses TRBV7-9 and TRBJ2-3; D possibly corresponds to TRBD1 (5 bases). The CDR3 has 14 residues. The V gene's germline CDR1 is SEHNR and CDR2 FQNEAQ (reference sequence). V lost 1 base and J lost 2, with 7 bases in between. The CDR3 loop reads CASSLEGSTDTQYF. The DNA of the CDR3 is TGTGCCAGCAGCTTAGAGGGGTCCACAGATACGCAGTATTTT.

The rearrangement uses TRBV9 and TRBJ1-6, with D possibly TRBD1 on 5 matching bases. The CDR3 is made up of 14 amino acids. CDR1 SGDLS and CDR2 YYNGEE come from the germline V gene. Between the trimmed V and J ends, which lost 4 bases and 7 bases, there was a span of 12 bases. The CDR3 protein is CASSLGTENSPLHF. CDR3 nucleotide sequence: TGTGCCAGCAGCCTCGGGACTGAAAATTCACCCCTCCACTTT.

This clone was detected a few times. This sequence joins TRBV4-1 and TRBJ2-5; 11 bases fit TRBD1. Germline V gene data show CDR1 as MGHRA and CDR2 as YSYEKL. J was trimmed by 1 base and V by 4 bases; bases with no gene match: 5. The CDR3 sequence is 16 residues long. For the CDR3, the DNA is TGCGCCAGCAGCCGGACCGGGACAGGGGGCCAAGAGACCCAGTACTTC. Its translation: CASSRTGTGGQETQYF.

The chain links TRBV19 to TRBJ1-1, with TRBD1 matching over 8 bases. This CDR3 spans 14 amino acids. From germline, CDR1 is LNHDA and CDR2 SQIVND (reference sequence). Losses at the gene ends were 4 bases for V and 0 bases for J; bases not matched to a gene: 1. The chain's CDR3 is CASSRTGMNTEAFF. The CDR3 nucleotides are TGTGCCAGTAGTAGGACAGGGATGAACACTGAAGCTTTCTTT.

This clone has more than one count but fewer than ten. The chain combines TRBV5-1 with TRBJ2-7; weak D call: TRBD1 (6 bases). Deletions cut 0 bases from V and 0 bases from J, with 16 bases between. CDR1 is SGHRS, CDR2 YFSETQ, per germline. The CDR3 is 17 amino acids. CDR3 residues: CASSLDLIDRSSYEQYF. The DNA of the CDR3 is TGCGCCAGCAGCTTGGATTTAATCGACAGGAGCTCCTACGAGCAGTACTTC.

V gene TRBV3-1 (or the pseudogene TRBV3-2) combines with J gene TRBJ1-2; possible D gene TRBD1, 6 bases. CDR3 length equals 13 residues. Germline V gene lookup returns CDR1 LGHDT and CDR2 YNNKEL (reference sequence). V dropped 3 bases and J dropped 4 bases, with 9 bases sitting between them. The CDR3 spells CASSQGRGYGYTF. The DNA for the CDR3 is TGTGCCAGCAGCCAGGGCAGGGGCTATGGCTACACCTTC.

The chain uses TRBV5-4 and TRBJ1-1; the match to TRBD1 covers 7 bases. The trim removed 0 bases at V and 3 bases at J, leaving 14 bases unmatched. This CDR3 comprises 18 residues. Germline lookup yields CDR1 SGHNT and CDR2 YYREEE (reference sequence). CDR3 coding DNA: TGTGCCAGCAGCTTGGAGAGACAGGGTATGATTGGAGACACTGAAGCTTTCTTT. This gives the protein CASSLERQGMIGDTEAFF.

The chain employs TRBV18 and TRBJ1-1; TRBD1 might be the D (5 bases). This CDR3 spans 13 amino acids. V was trimmed by 6 bases and J by 2 bases, leaving 10 bases between them. CDR1 and CDR2 (germline): KGHSH, LQKENI. Here the CDR3 reads CASSQDRNTEAFF. CDR3 in DNA: TGTGCCAGCTCTCAAGACAGAAACACTGAAGCTTTCTTT.

The genes are TRBV27 and TRBJ2-3; D may be TRBD1 (5 bases). Germline V gene data show CDR1 as MNHEY and CDR2 as SMNVEV (reference sequence). Trimming shortened V by 2 bases and J by 0 bases, and 9 bases separated the two germline ends. The CDR3 runs to 15 residues. The CDR3 reads CASSLGRASTDTQYF. The CDR3 DNA is TGTGCCAGCAGTTTAGGCAGGGCGAGCACAGATACGCAGTATTTT.

The gene calls are TRBV7-2 and TRBJ2-2, with TRBD1 identical over 7 bases. V lost 5 bases, J lost 6 bases, and 6 bases stayed unmatched. CDR3 length: 14 amino acids. CDR1 is SGHTA, CDR2 FQGNSA, per germline. CDR3 nucleotides: TGTGCCAGCAGCGCTAGCAGGGGGTCCGGGGAGCTGTTTTTT. As protein: CASSASRGSGELFF.

This rearrangement joins TRBV7-8 to TRBJ2-2; tentatively, D is TRBD2 (6 bases). The germline V and J ends were trimmed by 7 bases and 7 bases, with 19 bases remaining between them. The CDR3 is 15 amino acids. CDR1 and CDR2 from the germline V gene are SGHVS and FQNEAQ. The CDR3 coding sequence is TGTGCCAGCAACCCCCGGGGCGGGGATATCGGGGAGCTGTTTTTT. Amino acids: CASNPRGGDIGELFF.